Presented here are 28 T cell receptor beta chains from one specimen sequenced in a study of blood T cell repertoires in COVID-19. Repertoires were generated with immunoSEQ multiplex PCR, while TCRdb's copy carries only in-frame clones and drops some. Among roughly 100,000 clones listed, 91% were seen once. Sequencing was performed on peripheral blood. All receptors derive from a human donor in a cohort sampled during active COVID-19.

The V call is TRBV5-1, the J call TRBJ2-2; 7 bases map to TRBD2. Per the germline V gene, CDR1 is SGHRS and CDR2 is YFSETQ. Germline trimming cut 3 bases from V and 5 bases from J; bases unmatched to any gene: 1. The CDR3 is made up of 13 amino acids. CDR3 sequence: CASSWEGTGELFF. The CDR3 DNA reads TGCGCCAGCAGCTGGGAGGGTACCGGGGAGCTGTTTTTT. Full variable domain (rest looked up from reference TRBV5-1 and TRBJ2-2): KAGVTQTPRYLIKTRGQQVTLSCSPISGHRSVSWYQQTPGQGLQFLFEYFSETQRNKGNFPGRFSGRQFSNSRSEMNVSTLELGDSALYLCASSWEGTGELFFGEGSRLTVL.

The chain recombines TRBV10-3 with TRBJ1-5, with 8 bases matching TRBD1. The CDR3 extends over 13 amino acids. Germline V gene lookup returns CDR1 ENHRY and CDR2 SYGVKD. V was clipped by 10 bases and J by 4 bases; unmatched bases: 6. The CDR3 DNA reads as TGTGCCACCTGGGACAGGCCTAATCAGCCCCAGCATTTT. This translates into CATWDRPNQPQHF.

J is TRBJ2-3 and V is TRBV2; TRBD1 might be the D (5 bases). The length of the CDR3 is 17 residues. From germline, CDR1 is SNHLY and CDR2 FYNNEI. V lost 4 bases to trimming and J lost 3 bases, with 20 bases between them. The CDR3 nucleotides are TGTGCCAGCAGTGGTCCGGGCAGGGTGGATAGGACAGATACGCAGTATTTT. Amino acid sequence: CASSGPGRVDRTDTQYF.

The chain uses TRBV11-2 and TRBJ2-1; 8 positions agree with TRBD2. In germline, CDR1 is SGHAT, CDR2 FQNNGV. V shed 3 bases and J 11 bases; nucleotides not matched to a gene: 12. This CDR3 comprises 15 residues. The CDR3 here is CASSFGVGGAVQQFF. The CDR3 bases are TGTGCCAGCAGCTTTGGGGTCGGGGGGGCCGTTCAGCAGTTCTTC.

The genes are TRBV11-2 and TRBJ2-2; 7 nucleotides agree with TRBD1. The junction had 11 bases not matched to a gene; V was cut back by 5 bases and J by 8 bases. CDR1 is SGHAT and CDR2 is FQNNGV in the germline V gene. The CDR3 totals 15 residues. CDR3 nucleotide sequence: TGTGCCAGCAGCCCCGACAGGGAATATCCGGGGGAGCTGTTTTTT. Protein product: CASSPDREYPGELFF.

The genes are TRBV18 and TRBJ1-5; D might be TRBD1 (5 bases). Germline CDR1 KGHSH, CDR2 LQKENI. The CDR3 length is 14 residues. V was cut by 2 bases and J by 7 bases, with 12 bases left in between. Written as DNA, the CDR3 is TGTGCCAGCTCACCATACGGGGAGGGGCAGCCCCAGCATTTT. Its translation is CASSPYGEGQPQHF.

This clone appeared a few times. The CDR3 region is CASSLGSSLEAFF. CDR3 nucleotide sequence: TGTGCCAGCAGCTTAGGCAGCTCCTTGGAGGCTTTCTTT. The gene calls are TRBV11-2 and TRBJ1-1, with D hard to call. The CDR3 has 13 residues. Germline V gene data show CDR1 as SGHAT and CDR2 as FQNNGV. V lost 1 base, J lost 11 bases, and 14 bases lay in between.

J is TRBJ1-2 and V is TRBV6-6, with TRBD1 as a possible D gene (5 bases). Germline values: CDR1 MNHNY, CDR2 SVGAGI (reference sequence). This CDR3 is built from 15 residues. The V end lost 2 bases, the J end lost 3 bases, and 13 bases lay between the germline ends. The CDR3 DNA sequence: TGTGCCAGCAGTTACCCCGCGGACAAAGACTATGGCTACACCTTC. It yields the protein CASSYPADKDYGYTF.

This clone has a handful of counts. The chain links TRBV11-3 to TRBJ1-2, with a weak D call TRBD1 (5 bases). The CDR3 spans 14 residues. CDR1 SGHNT and CDR2 YENEEA come from the germline V gene. Deletions cut 0 bases from V and 1 base from J, with 6 bases between. CDR3 in amino acids: CASSLDQGNYGYTF. For the CDR3, the DNA is TGTGCCAGCAGCTTAGATCAGGGTAACTATGGCTACACCTTC.

The chain carries TRBV29-1 and TRBJ1-2; 10 nucleotides line up with TRBD1. Germline V lookup: CDR1 SQVTM, CDR2 ANQGSEA. After removal of 6 bases from V and 8 bases from J, the junction contained 9 bases not matched to a gene. The CDR3 loop spans 13 amino acids. The CDR3 DNA reads TGCAGCGTAACCGGGACAGGGGTGGAAGGCTACACCTTC. This encodes CSVTGTGVEGYTF. The full variable domain, rest sourced from reference TRBV29-1 and TRBJ1-2, is SAVISQKPSRDICQRGTSLTIQCQVDSQVTMMFWYRQQPGQSLTLIATANQGSEATYESGFVIDKFPISRPNLTFSTLTVSNMSPEDSSIYLCSVTGTGVEGYTFGSGTRLTVV.

The V gene is TRBV7-2, the J gene TRBJ2-1, with 8 bases aligning to TRBD2. The CDR3 totals 15 residues. CDR1 SGHTA and CDR2 FQGNSA come from the germline V gene. Germline trimming cut 3 bases from V and 12 bases from J; bases unmatched to any gene: 13. CDR3 in DNA: TGTGCCAGCAGCTTCGGACTAGCAGGCCCTGGAGGGCAGTTCTTC. Its protein product is CASSFGLAGPGGQFF.

The chain couples TRBV6-1 to TRBJ2-6; weak D call: TRBD1 (5 bases). Germline V gives CDR1 MNHNS, CDR2 SASEGT. This CDR3 is built from 17 residues. V lost 4 bases to trimming and J lost 2 bases, with 15 bases between them. CDR3: CASSVRASLAGANVLTF. The CDR3 DNA follows: TGTGCCAGCAGTGTCAGGGCCAGCCTGGCTGGGGCCAACGTCCTGACTTTC.

This clone has only one observation. J is TRBJ1-2 and V is TRBV6-4, with D possibly being TRBD1 (5 bases). V was shortened by 0 bases and J by 8 bases, with 10 bases between the two germline ends. The length of the CDR3 is 13 residues. Germline lookup yields CDR1 MRHNA and CDR2 SNTAGT. Here the CDR3 reads CASSDSPGEGYTF. In DNA form, the CDR3 reads TGTGCCAGCAGTGACTCCCCGGGGGAGGGCTACACCTTC.

This clone occurred once. CDR3 coding DNA: TGTGCCAGCAGCTTAGCCCTCCTAGCGGGACCGAAAGAGGACCAAGAGACCCAGTACTTC. Amino acids: CASSLALLAGPKEDQETQYF. The chain uses TRBV7-8 and TRBJ2-5, with TRBD2 matching 9 bases. J lost 0 bases, V lost 0 bases, and 14 bases had no gene match. Looked up from germline, CDR1 is SGHVS and CDR2 is FQNEAQ. The CDR3 contains 20 residues.

V is TRBV6-1 and J is TRBJ2-2; D not certain. The V end lost 1 base, the J end lost 6 bases, and 9 bases lay between the germline ends. CDR1 is MNHNS and CDR2 is SASEGT in the germline V gene. This CDR3 contains 14 residues. CDR3 DNA: TGTGCCAGCAGTGAAGATCAGGTTGCCGGGGAGCTGTTTTTT. Its protein product is CASSEDQVAGELFF.

The CDR3 is CASGPSRDRPTDTQYF. As DNA, the CDR3 is TGTGCCAGCGGACCCTCAAGGGACAGGCCCACAGATACGCAGTATTTT. This chain uses TRBV2 with TRBJ2-3; the match to TRBD1 covers 8 bases. Germline values: CDR1 SNHLY, CDR2 FYNNEI. This CDR3 has 16 residues. With 8 bases clipped from V and 2 bases from J, the junction kept 12 bases outside the gene matches.

The chain joins TRBV30 to TRBJ2-3, with TRBD2 identical over 12 bases. Germline V gene data show CDR1 as GTSNPN and CDR2 as SVGIG (reference sequence). The CDR3 has 14 amino acids. V was pared by 1 base and J by 4 bases, with 0 bases of the junction left unmatched. This chain's CDR3 is CAWSGLAGADTQYF. CDR3 DNA: TGTGCCTGGAGTGGACTAGCGGGAGCAGATACGCAGTATTTT.

The rearrangement joins TRBV7-9 to TRBJ1-4; D unresolved. CDR1 is SEHNR, CDR2 FQNEAQ, per germline (reference sequence). Trimming pared 1 base from V and 8 bases from J, leaving 11 bases between. CDR3 length: 14 amino acids. The CDR3 DNA is TGTGCCAGCAGCTTAGACCTGGAGAGGGAAAAACTGTTTTTT. Its protein is CASSLDLEREKLFF.

The chain joins TRBV5-1 to TRBJ2-1, with 8 bases aligning to TRBD2. With V trimmed by 4 bases and J by 9 bases, 18 bases remained unmatched. Germline values: CDR1 SGHRS, CDR2 YFSETQ. This CDR3 region has 17 residues. CDR3 DNA: TGCGCCAGCAGCCCGACTAATCCGGGACTAGGTACGGGTGAGCAGTTCTTC. Translating gives CASSPTNPGLGTGEQFF.

The chain combines TRBV5-1 with TRBJ2-1; 11 nucleotides align to TRBD2. Germline trimming cut 2 bases from V and 9 bases from J; bases unmatched to any gene: 4. The length of the CDR3 is 14 residues. Germline-derived CDR1 and CDR2 are SGHRS and YFSETQ. In nucleotides, the CDR3 is TGCGCCAGCAGCTTCCTAGCGGGGGGAGTTGAGCAGTTCTTC. Its protein is CASSFLAGGVEQFF. The variable domain in full, completed from reference TRBV5-1 and TRBJ2-1, reads KAGVTQTPRYLIKTRGQQVTLSCSPISGHRSVSWYQQTPGQGLQFLFEYFSETQRNKGNFPGRFSGRQFSNSRSEMNVSTLELGDSALYLCASSFLAGGVEQFFGPGTRLTVL.

This clone was seen just once. The chain has TRBV27 and TRBJ2-7; 7 bases are a match to TRBD2. CDR3 length: 14 residues. The germline gives CDR1 MNHEY, CDR2 SMNVEV (reference sequence). Trimming took 5 bases from V and 3 from J; bases not matched to a gene: 7. The CDR3 region has the DNA TGTGCCAGCAGTGGGGCGGGAGCAAACTACGAGCAGTACTTC. This gives the protein CASSGAGANYEQYF.

The V gene is TRBV6-5, the J gene TRBJ2-2; tentative D call: TRBD1 (6 bases). The germline gives CDR1 MNHEY, CDR2 SVGAGI. The V end was cut by 7 bases, the J end by 5 bases, with 17 bases between. This CDR3 contains 15 residues. The CDR3 here is CASTGTLGATGELFF. In nucleotides, the CDR3 is TGTGCCAGCACCGGGACGCTGGGGGCGACCGGGGAGCTGTTTTTT.

The chain has TRBV19 and TRBJ2-3; D might be TRBD1 (5 bases). The CDR3 is made up of 14 amino acids. V lost 1 base, J lost 4 bases, and 9 bases lay in between. Germline CDR1 LNHDA, CDR2 SQIVND (reference sequence). The CDR3 here is CASSIGQHADTQYF. Here the CDR3 DNA reads TGTGCCAGTAGTATAGGACAGCACGCAGATACGCAGTATTTT.

This sequence joins TRBV19 and TRBJ1-2; 8 bases map to TRBD1. The CDR3 totals 13 residues. Trimming took 9 bases from V and 4 from J; bases not matched to a gene: 7. Germline CDR1 reads LNHDA; CDR2 reads SQIVND (reference sequence). The CDR3 DNA reads TGTGCCAGCCGACAGGGGAGAGGCTATGGCTACACCTTC. As protein: CASRQGRGYGYTF.

CDR3 DNA: TGCGCCAGCAGCTTGACTAGCGGGGGCCTCGTTGATGAGCAGTTCTTC. Its protein is CASSLTSGGLVDEQFF. J is TRBJ2-1 and V is TRBV5-1; 11 bases agree with TRBD2. Looked up from germline, CDR1 is SGHRS and CDR2 is YFSETQ. The V and J ends lost 1 base and 8 bases, in that order; junction bases with no gene match: 8. The CDR3 extends over 16 amino acids.

The V call is TRBV7-3, the J call TRBJ2-1; the D gene is possibly TRBD1 (5 bases). V lost 5 bases, J lost 1 base, and 9 bases lay in between. The CDR3 consists of 14 residues. Germline V CDR1 and CDR2: SGHTA, FQGTGA. CDR3 residues: CASSPDRSYNEQFF. For the CDR3, the DNA is TGTGCCAGCAGCCCCGACAGATCCTACAATGAGCAGTTCTTC. Using reference TRBV7-3 and TRBJ2-1 for the parts outside the CDR3, the full variable domain is GAGVSQTPSNKVTEKGKYVELRCDPISGHTALYWYRQSLGQGPEFLIYFQGTGAADDSGLPNDRFFAVRPEGSVSTLKIQRTERGDSAVYLCASSPDRSYNEQFFGPGTRLTVL.

The chain joins TRBV7-6 to TRBJ1-2, with a weak D call TRBD1 (6 bases). Germline V gives CDR1 SGHVS, CDR2 FNYEAQ. This CDR3 has 15 amino acids. The V end lost 2 bases, the J end lost 5 bases, and 15 bases lay between the germline ends. This chain's CDR3 is CASSLRPGAEYGYTF. In nucleotides, the CDR3 is TGTGCCAGCAGCTTACGGCCAGGGGCTGAATATGGCTACACCTTC.

In nucleotides, the CDR3 is TGCGCCAGCAGCTTGGCCGAAAACACAGGGGCCGATGAGCAGTTCTTC. This sequence encodes CASSLAENTGADEQFF. V gene TRBV5-1 combines with J gene TRBJ2-1, with TRBD1 matching 7 bases. Losses at the gene ends were 0 bases for V and 8 bases for J; bases not matched to a gene: 11. This CDR3 region has 16 residues. Germline CDR1 and CDR2: SGHRS and YFSETQ. The whole variable domain, remainder taken from reference TRBV5-1 and TRBJ2-1, is KAGVTQTPRYLIKTRGQQVTLSCSPISGHRSVSWYQQTPGQGLQFLFEYFSETQRNKGNFPGRFSGRQFSNSRSEMNVSTLELGDSALYLCASSLAENTGADEQFFGPGTRLTVL.